This T cell receptor beta chain is drawn from a study of blood T cell repertoires in COVID-19. Whole-study context: Acute-phase and convalescent COVID-19 samples originated in the United States, Italy and Spain.

Libraries were prepared by immunoSEQ multiplex PCR; TCRdb keeps only in-frame clonotypes and omits some of them. This repertoire shows fewer than 40,000 clones, 89% found once; its top ten account for 6% to 7%. CDR3 length: 12 residues. The V gene's germline CDR1 is SGHRS and CDR2 YFSETQ. The V end was cut by 7 bases, the J end by 4 bases, with 8 bases between. This clone was counted only a few times. This clonotype was obtained from a human donor in a cohort sampled during active COVID-19. Sequencing input: peripheral blood. This chain uses TRBV5-1 with TRBJ1-4; TRBD1 is a possible D gene (5 bases). The chain's CDR3 is CASQQDNEKLFF. As DNA, the CDR3 is TGCGCCAGCCAACAGGATAATGAAAAACTGTTTTTT.